Sequencing of this T cell receptor beta chain was carried out in a study of cytotoxic CD8 clonotypes in ibrutinib-treated CLL. Frozen PBMC stocks contributed around 1.9 micrograms of genomic DNA to the TCR beta libraries. Findings of the study overall: Clonality rose at ibrutinib response and fell back toward baseline at progression. With treatment, public clonotypes, which were uncommon, either contracted or remained stable. The study found baseline clonality above age-matched healthy donors, tracking circulating CD8+ T-cell counts.

Only in-frame clones appear in the TCRdb table, and some are missing; sequencing was by immunoSEQ multiplex PCR. The data show roughly 28,000 clones, 65% to 90% seen once. The V end was cut by 0 bases, the J end by 4 bases, with 10 bases between. Germline-derived CDR1 and CDR2 are SNHLY and FYNNEI. The length of the CDR3 is 15 residues. Comments on this clone: No antigen is known for it.

This material consisted of PBMCs, taken after 24 months of ibrutinib treatment. The rearrangement joins TRBV2 to TRBJ1-3, with D unresolved. The sequence was obtained from a human donor with chronic lymphocytic leukemia. Here the CDR3 reads CASSEAGYSGNTIYF. CDR3 DNA sequence: TGTGCCAGCAGTGAAGCAGGGTATTCCGGAAACACCATATATTTT.